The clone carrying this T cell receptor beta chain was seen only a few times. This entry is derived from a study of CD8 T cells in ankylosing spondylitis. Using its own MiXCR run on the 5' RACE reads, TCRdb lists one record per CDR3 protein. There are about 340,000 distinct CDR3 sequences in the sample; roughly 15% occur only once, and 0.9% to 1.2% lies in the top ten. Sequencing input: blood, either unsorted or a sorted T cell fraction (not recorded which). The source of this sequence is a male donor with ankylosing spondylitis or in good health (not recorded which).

The CDR3 nucleotides are TGTGCCAGCCGGGGGCGTTGGAACACCGGGGAGCTGTTTTTT. Translated, it gives CASRGRWNTGELFF. The chain employs TRBV19 and TRBJ2-2; D is perhaps TRBD1 or TRBD2 (6 bases each). Trimming took 9 bases from V and 1 from J, leaving 12 bases between them. CDR3 length equals 14 residues. Germline V gives CDR1 LNHDA, CDR2 SQIVND (reference sequence).